The present T cell receptor beta chain was sequenced within a study of T-cell reconstitution after alpha-beta-depleted transplantation in children (dated by TCRdb to 2015 to 2016). Background for the entire study: Using TCR repertoire profiling, the study quantitatively followed how T-cell immune reconstitution unfolded in children after TCRalphabeta/CD19-depleted allogeneic hematopoietic cell transplantation. What the authors observed across the whole study: The frequencies of hyperexpanded clones fell over the following months, and after one year, T-cell counts and TCRbeta diversity were mostly attributed to newly produced T cells. About two months after transplant, the apparently early recovery of alphabetaT-cell counts reportedly depended on just several hundred clones that had expanded rapidly and came from non-depleted graft cells. In some patients, the high TCRbeta diversity seen at day 60 was put down to recipient T cells and intrathymic progenitors that had survived conditioning.

The library was obtained by PCR. Instrument used: Illumina HiSeq 2500. Molecular barcoding was employed in the preparation of TCR libraries, with unique molecular identifiers being used to normalize TCRbeta repertoire quantification. TCRdb cleaned the public reads at Q25 with fastp, built clones with MiXCR and kept in-frame beta chains. One record per CDR3 amino acid sequence lists the most common genes and DNA. This sample gives 60,000 to 70,000 distinct CDR3 sequences in total; 4.9% of them show up just once. Jointly, the top ten make up 18% of the sample. The treatment or condition label for this specimen denotes: allogeneic hematopoietic cell transplantation with graft depleted of TCRalphabeta T cells and CD19 B cells. TCRalphabeta/CD19-depleted allogeneic hematopoietic cell grafts were given to the transplant recipients, all of whom were children. This clonotype was seen many times. The specificity of this receptor is unknown. Base qualities are not recorded, but no much larger clone differs from it by a single base.

V is clipped by 0 bases and J by 3 bases, and the sequence between their germline boundaries is 10 bases long. In the germline V gene, CDR1 corresponds to SGHRS and CDR2 to YFSETQ. The CDR3 runs 16 amino acids, cysteine and phenylalanine included. Of all the DNA, just the CDR3 is kept, 48 bases in frame from base 1. The material sequenced was PBMCs, mostly from graft donor cells, taken 180 days after TCRalphabeta/CD19-depleted stem cell transplant. This sequence originates from a boy less than two years old who had a stem cell transplant for acute myeloid leukemia, so the T cells may come from the graft donor. The rearranged segments are TRBV5-1 and TRBJ2-6; the D gene cannot be named for sure. CDR3 protein: CASSLGLGGGANVLTF. The DNA sequence is given as TGCGCCAGCAGCTTGGGGCTAGGTGGTGGGGCCAACGTCCTGACTTTC.